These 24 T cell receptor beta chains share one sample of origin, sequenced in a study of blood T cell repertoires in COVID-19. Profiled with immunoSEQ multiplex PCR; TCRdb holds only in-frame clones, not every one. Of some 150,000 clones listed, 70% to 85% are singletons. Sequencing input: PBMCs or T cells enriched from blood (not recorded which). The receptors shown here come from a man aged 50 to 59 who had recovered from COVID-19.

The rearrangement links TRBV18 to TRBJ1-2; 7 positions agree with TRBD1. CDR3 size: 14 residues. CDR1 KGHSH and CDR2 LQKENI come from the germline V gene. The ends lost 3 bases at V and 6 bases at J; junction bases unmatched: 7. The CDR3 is CASSPAGQKDGYTF. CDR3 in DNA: TGTGCCAGCTCACCCGCGGGACAGAAAGATGGCTACACCTTC.

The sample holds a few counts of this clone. This CDR3 reads CASSVGSANEKLFF. For the CDR3, the DNA is TGTGCCAGCAGTGTCGGGAGCGCTAATGAAAAACTGTTTTTT. V usage is TRBV2 and J usage is TRBJ1-4, with no clear D. The CDR3 has 14 amino acids. V was clipped by 4 bases and J by 3 bases, with 9 bases between them. CDR1 and CDR2 (germline): SNHLY, FYNNEI.

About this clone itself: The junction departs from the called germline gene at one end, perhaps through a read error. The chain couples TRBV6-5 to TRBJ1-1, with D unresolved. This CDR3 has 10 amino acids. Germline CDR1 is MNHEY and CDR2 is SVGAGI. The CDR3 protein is CASSDRVNTF. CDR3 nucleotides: TGTGCCAGCAGCGACCGGGTTAACACCTTT.

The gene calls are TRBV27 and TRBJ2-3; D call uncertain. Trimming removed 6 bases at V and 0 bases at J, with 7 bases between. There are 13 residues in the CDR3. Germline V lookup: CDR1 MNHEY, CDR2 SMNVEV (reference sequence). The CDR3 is CASRSESTDTQYF. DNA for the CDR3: TGTGCCAGCAGATCAGAAAGCACAGATACGCAGTATTTT.

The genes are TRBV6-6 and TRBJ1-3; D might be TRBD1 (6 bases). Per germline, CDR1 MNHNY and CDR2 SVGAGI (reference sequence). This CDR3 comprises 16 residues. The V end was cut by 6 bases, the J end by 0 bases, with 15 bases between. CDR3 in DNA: TGTGCCAGCAGCCACAGGGACATTCCCTCTGGAAACACCATATATTTT. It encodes CASSHRDIPSGNTIYF.

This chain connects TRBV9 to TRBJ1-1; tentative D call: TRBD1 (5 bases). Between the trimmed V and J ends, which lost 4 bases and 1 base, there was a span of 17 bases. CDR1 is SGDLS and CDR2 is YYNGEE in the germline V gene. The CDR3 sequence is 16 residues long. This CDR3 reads CASSPRRGIGNTEAFF. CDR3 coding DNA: TGTGCCAGCAGCCCCCGAAGGGGAATCGGGAACACTGAAGCTTTCTTT.

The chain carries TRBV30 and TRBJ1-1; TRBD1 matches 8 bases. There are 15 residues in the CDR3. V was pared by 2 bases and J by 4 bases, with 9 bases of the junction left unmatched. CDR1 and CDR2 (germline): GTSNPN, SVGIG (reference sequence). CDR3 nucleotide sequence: TGTGCCTGGAGTCCCCCAGGGGGCACGGGCACTGAAGCTTTCTTT. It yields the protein CAWSPPGGTGTEAFF.

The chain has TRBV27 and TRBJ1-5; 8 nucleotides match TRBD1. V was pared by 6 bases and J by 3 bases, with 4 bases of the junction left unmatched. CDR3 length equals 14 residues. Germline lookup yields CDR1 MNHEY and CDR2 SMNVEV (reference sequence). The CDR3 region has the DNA TGTGCCAGCAGACTACAGGGGGACAATCAGCCCCAGCATTTT. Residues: CASRLQGDNQPQHF.

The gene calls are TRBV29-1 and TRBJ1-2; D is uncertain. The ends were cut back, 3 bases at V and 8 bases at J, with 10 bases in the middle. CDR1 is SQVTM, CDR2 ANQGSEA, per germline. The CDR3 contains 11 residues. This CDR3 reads CSVDGGRGYTF. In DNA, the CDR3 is TGCAGCGTTGATGGCGGGAGGGGCTACACCTTC.

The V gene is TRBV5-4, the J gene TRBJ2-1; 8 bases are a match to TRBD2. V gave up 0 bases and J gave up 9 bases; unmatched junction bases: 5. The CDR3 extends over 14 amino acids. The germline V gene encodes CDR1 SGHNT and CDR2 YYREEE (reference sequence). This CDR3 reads CASSLGGTRGEQFF. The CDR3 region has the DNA TGTGCCAGCAGCTTGGGGGGGACTAGAGGTGAGCAGTTCTTC.

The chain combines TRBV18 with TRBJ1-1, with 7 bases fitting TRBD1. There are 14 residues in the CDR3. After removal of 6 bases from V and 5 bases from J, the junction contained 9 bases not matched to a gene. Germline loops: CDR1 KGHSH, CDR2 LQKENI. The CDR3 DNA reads TGTGCCAGCTCCCACAACAGGGGTGGGACTGAAGCTTTCTTT. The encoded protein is CASSHNRGGTEAFF.

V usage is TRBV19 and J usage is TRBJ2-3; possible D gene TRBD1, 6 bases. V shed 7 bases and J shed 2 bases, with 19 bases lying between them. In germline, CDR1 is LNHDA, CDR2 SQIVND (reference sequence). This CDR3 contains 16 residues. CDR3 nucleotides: TGTGCCAGTACCGATTGGGACAACGGTAACACAGATACGCAGTATTTT. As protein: CASTDWDNGNTDTQYF.

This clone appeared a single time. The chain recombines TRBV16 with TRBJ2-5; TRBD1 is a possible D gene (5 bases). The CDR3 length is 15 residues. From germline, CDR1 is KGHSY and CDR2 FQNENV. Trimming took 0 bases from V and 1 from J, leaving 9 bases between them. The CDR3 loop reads CASSQSGRIQETQYF. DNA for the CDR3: TGTGCCAGCAGCCAATCGGGGCGGATCCAAGAGACCCAGTACTTC. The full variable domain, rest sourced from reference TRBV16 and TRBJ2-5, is GEEVAQTPKHLVRGEGQKAKLYCAPIKGHSYVFWYQQVLKNEFKFLISFQNENVFDETGMPKERFSAKCLPNSPCSLEIQATKLEDSAVYFCASSQSGRIQETQYFGPGTRLLVL.

CDR3 sequence: CASSYESQPQHF. The CDR3 nucleotides are TGTGCCAGCAGTTATGAGTCGCAGCCCCAGCATTTT. The J gene is TRBJ1-5, the V gene TRBV28; no firm D call. The CDR3 consists of 12 residues. Trimming removed 4 bases from V and 7 bases from J, with 8 bases in between. The germline CDR1 and CDR2 sequences are MDHEN and SYDVKM.

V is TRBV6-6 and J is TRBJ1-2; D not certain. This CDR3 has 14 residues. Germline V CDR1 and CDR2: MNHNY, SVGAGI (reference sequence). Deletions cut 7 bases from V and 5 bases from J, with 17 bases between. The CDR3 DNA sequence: TGTGCCAGCATCCGAAACCCCGAGGGTTATGGCTACACCTTC. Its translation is CASIRNPEGYGYTF.

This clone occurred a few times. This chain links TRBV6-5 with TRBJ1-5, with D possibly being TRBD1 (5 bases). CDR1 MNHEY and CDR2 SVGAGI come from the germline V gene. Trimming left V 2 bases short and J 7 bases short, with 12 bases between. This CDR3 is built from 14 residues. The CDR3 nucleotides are TGTGCCAGCAGTTACATCCCGGGGGTGCAGCCCCAGCATTTT. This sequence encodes CASSYIPGVQPQHF.

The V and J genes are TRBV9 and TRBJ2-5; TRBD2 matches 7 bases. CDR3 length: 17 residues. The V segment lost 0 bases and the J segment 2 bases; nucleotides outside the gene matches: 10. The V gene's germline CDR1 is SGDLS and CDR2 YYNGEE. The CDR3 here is CASSVGGGAGIQETQYF. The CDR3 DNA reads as TGTGCCAGCAGCGTAGGGGGAGGGGCCGGAATTCAAGAGACCCAGTACTTC.

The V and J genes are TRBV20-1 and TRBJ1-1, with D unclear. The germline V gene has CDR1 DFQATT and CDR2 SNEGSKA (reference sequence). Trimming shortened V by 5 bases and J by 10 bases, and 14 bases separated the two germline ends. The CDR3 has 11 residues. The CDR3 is CSAGEAGRAFF. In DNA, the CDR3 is TGCAGTGCTGGGGAGGCAGGACGAGCTTTCTTT.

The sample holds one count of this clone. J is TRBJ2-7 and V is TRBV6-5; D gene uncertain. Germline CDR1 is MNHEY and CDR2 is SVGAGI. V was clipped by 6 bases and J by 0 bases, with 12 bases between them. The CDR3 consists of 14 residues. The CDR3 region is CASSPITGSYEQYF. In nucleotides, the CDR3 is TGTGCCAGCAGCCCGATAACCGGCTCCTACGAGCAGTACTTC.

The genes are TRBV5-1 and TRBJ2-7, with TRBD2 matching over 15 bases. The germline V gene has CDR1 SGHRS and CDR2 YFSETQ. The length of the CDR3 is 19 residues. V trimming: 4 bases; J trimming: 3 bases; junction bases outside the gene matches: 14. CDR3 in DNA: TGCGCCAGCAGCCCTGGGACTAGCGGGGGGCTGCGTTCAGGCTACGAGCAGTACTTC. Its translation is CASSPGTSGGLRSGYEQYF.

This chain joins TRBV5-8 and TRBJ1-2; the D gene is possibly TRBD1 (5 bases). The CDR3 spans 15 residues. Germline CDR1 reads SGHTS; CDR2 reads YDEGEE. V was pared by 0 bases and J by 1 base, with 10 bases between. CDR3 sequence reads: CASSLGQPLNYGYTF. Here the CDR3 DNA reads TGTGCCAGCAGCTTGGGACAGCCACTTAACTATGGCTACACCTTC. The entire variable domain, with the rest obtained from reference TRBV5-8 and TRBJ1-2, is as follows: EAGVTQSPTHLIKTRGQQATLRCSPISGHTSVYWYQQALGLGLQFLLWYDEGEERNRGNFPPRFSGRQFPNYSSELNVNALELEDSALYLCASSLGQPLNYGYTFGSGTRLTVV.

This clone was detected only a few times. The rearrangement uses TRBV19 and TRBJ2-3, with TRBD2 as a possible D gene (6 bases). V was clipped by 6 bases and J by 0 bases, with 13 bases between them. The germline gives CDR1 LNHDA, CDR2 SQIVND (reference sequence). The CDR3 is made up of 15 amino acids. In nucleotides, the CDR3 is TGTGCCAGTAGGGACTACCACCATAGCACAGATACGCAGTATTTT. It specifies CASRDYHHSTDTQYF.

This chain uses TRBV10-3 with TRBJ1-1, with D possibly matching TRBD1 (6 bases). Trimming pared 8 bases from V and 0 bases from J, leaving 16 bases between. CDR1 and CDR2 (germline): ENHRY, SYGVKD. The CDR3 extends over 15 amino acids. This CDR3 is CAIAKGGHLNTEAFF. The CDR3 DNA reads TGTGCCATCGCAAAAGGGGGACATTTGAACACTGAAGCTTTCTTT.

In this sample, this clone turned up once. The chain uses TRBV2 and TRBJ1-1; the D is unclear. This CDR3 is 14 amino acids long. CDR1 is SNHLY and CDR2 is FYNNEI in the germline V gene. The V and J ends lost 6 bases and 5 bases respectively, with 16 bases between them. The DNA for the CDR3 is TGTGCCAGCAGGATGGTAGGCGAGGGAACTGAAGCTTTCTTT. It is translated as CASRMVGEGTEAFF.